The 8 T cell receptor beta chains reported below all come from one sample, sequenced in a study of blood T cell repertoires in COVID-19. Data came from immunoSEQ multiplex PCR; TCRdb stores just in-frame clones and leaves some out. There are more than 150,000 clones in the sample; 86% occur only once, and about 0.98% lies in the top ten. The sample taken for sequencing was peripheral blood. The receptors derive from a young man with acute or convalescent COVID-19.

Here the CDR3 reads CASSILTGNNQPQHF. The CDR3 DNA sequence: TGTGCCAGTAGTATCCTGACAGGGAACAATCAGCCCCAGCATTTT. The chain links TRBV19 to TRBJ1-5, with 7 positions matching TRBD1. Germline lookup yields CDR1 LNHDA and CDR2 SQIVND (reference sequence). With V trimmed by 3 bases and J by 3 bases, 5 bases remained unmatched. The CDR3 length is 15 residues.

This chain uses TRBV30 with TRBJ1-4; D is possibly TRBD1 (6 bases). Germline V lookup: CDR1 GTSNPN, CDR2 SVGIG (reference sequence). The CDR3 spans 15 residues. V shed 1 base and J shed 0 bases, with 9 bases lying between them. CDR3 sequence (DNA): TGTGCCTGGAGTGAAACAGGGTCAACTAATGAAAAACTGTTTTTT. It is translated as CAWSETGSTNEKLFF.

This chain uses TRBV28 with TRBJ1-2; possible D gene TRBD1, 5 bases. CDR1 is MDHEN, CDR2 SYDVKM, per germline. The CDR3 has 15 amino acids. Deletions cut 1 base from V and 2 bases from J, with 11 bases between. The CDR3 is CASSLSTGGNYGYTF. CDR3 coding DNA: TGTGCCAGCAGTTTATCCACGGGGGGGAACTATGGCTACACCTTC.

The genes are TRBV7-2 and TRBJ1-1, with 8 bases fitting TRBD1. J lost 1 base, V lost 1 base, and 5 bases had no gene match. Germline assignment: CDR1 SGHTA and CDR2 FQGNSA. This CDR3 is 16 amino acids long. Here the CDR3 reads CASSLVSTGANTEAFF. For the CDR3, the DNA is TGTGCCAGCAGCTTAGTCTCGACAGGGGCGAACACTGAAGCTTTCTTT.

The CDR3 loop reads CAGGQGRGNTIYF. The CDR3 coding sequence is TGTGCCGGGGGACAGGGGAGAGGAAACACCATATATTTT. The chain couples TRBV6-5 to TRBJ1-3; 10 bases fit TRBD1. This CDR3 region has 13 residues. CDR1 MNHEY and CDR2 SVGAGI come from the germline V gene. V was clipped by 11 bases and J by 4 bases; unmatched bases: 5.

The genes are TRBV4-1 and TRBJ2-1, with D hard to call. CDR1 is MGHRA and CDR2 is YSYEKL in the germline V gene. The CDR3 is made up of 16 amino acids. Trimming stripped 0 bases from V and 0 bases from J, with 9 bases between. The DNA for the CDR3 is TGCGCCAGCAGCCAAGAGCCCCGGAGCTCCTACAATGAGCAGTTCTTC. Residues: CASSQEPRSSYNEQFF.

The J gene is TRBJ1-1, the V gene TRBV29-1; 7 bases are a match to TRBD1. V shed 7 bases, J shed 0 bases, and the junction held 5 bases outside the gene matches. The CDR3 is 13 residues long. Per the germline V gene, CDR1 is SQVTM and CDR2 is ANQGSEA. CDR3 nucleotides: TGCAGCGGCGAGGGGGCCATGAACACTGAAGCTTTCTTT. This codes for CSGEGAMNTEAFF.

The CDR3: CASSIGGGNSPLHF. The CDR3 DNA reads TGTGCCAGTAGTATAGGCGGGGGCAATTCACCCCTCCACTTT. The gene calls are TRBV19 and TRBJ1-6; D might be TRBD1 (6 bases). V was cut by 1 base and J by 7 bases, with 8 bases left in between. Per germline, CDR1 LNHDA and CDR2 SQIVND (reference sequence). CDR3 length equals 14 residues.